This T cell receptor beta chain was captured in a study of cytomegalovirus exposure and HLA in healthy donors. The CDR3 consists of 16 residues. Losses at the gene ends were 2 bases for V and 0 bases for J; bases not matched to a gene: 4. From germline, CDR1 is SGHNT and CDR2 YENEEA. General observations from the study: Within an earlier analysis, most TCR beta V segments proved productive either about 90% or about 30% of the time. Most observed TCR sequences were rare, whereas some public TCRs were detected in many donors.

60 Vbeta and 13 Jbeta primers were used in PCR. Sequencing was performed with immunoSEQ multiplex PCR; in TCRdb, only in-frame clones are kept and a portion is missing. The data contain about 110,000 clones, about 76% of them seen just once; the ten biggest clones take up approximately 8%. In regard to this clone: Its antigen is unknown.

The chain has TRBV11-3 and TRBJ1-5; TRBD1 agrees at 7 bases. Sequencing was done on a sample of PBMCs. This sequence was found in a middle-aged man in good health and CMV-seronegative. CDR3 loop: CASSLHGTDSNQPQHF. The CDR3 DNA follows: TGTGCCAGCAGCTTACACGGGACAGATAGCAATCAGCCCCAGCATTTT.